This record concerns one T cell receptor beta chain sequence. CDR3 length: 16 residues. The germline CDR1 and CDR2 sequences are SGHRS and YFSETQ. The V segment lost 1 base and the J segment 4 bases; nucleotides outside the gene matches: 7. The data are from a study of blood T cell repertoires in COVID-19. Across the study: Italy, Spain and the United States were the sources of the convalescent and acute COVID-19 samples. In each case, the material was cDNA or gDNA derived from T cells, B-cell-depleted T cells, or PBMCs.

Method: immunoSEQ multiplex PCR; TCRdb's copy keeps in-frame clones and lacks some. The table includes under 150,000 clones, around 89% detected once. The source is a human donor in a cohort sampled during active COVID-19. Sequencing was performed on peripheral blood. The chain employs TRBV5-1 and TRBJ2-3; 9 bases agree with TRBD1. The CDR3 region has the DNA TGCGCCAGCAGCTTGCGACAGGGGGATATAGCAGATACGCAGTATTTT. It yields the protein CASSLRQGDIADTQYF. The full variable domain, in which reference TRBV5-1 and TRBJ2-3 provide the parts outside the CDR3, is KAGVTQTPRYLIKTRGQQVTLSCSPISGHRSVSWYQQTPGQGLQFLFEYFSETQRNKGNFPGRFSGRQFSNSRSEMNVSTLELGDSALYLCASSLRQGDIADTQYFGPGTRLTVL.